This T cell receptor beta chain comes out of a study of shared clonotypes between healthy human individuals. There were only Caucasian adults among the donors, and all lived in Nashville, Tennessee. Germline values: CDR1 SGHRS, CDR2 YFSETQ. The V gene lost 2 bases and the J gene lost 4 bases, with 3 bases spanning the gap. This CDR3 is built from 11 residues. Using immunoSEQ multiplex PCR, the repertoire was profiled, and TCRdb retains in-frame clones only, with some absent. The sample consists of 2 million to 2.5 million clones, 92% of them appearing once. Note on this clone: This sample includes further DNA sequences coding for the same CDR3.

The origin of this receptor is a man between 18 and 35 years old in good health. Some clones in this sample may be carry-over from other donors' samples. The chain links TRBV5-1 to TRBJ2-5; D is undetermined. Sequencing was carried out using naive CD4+ T cells from PBMCs. Noted subset: CD45RA+ positively selected. As DNA, the CDR3 is TGCGCCAGCAGCTTATTAGAGACCCAGTACTTC. Encoded protein: CASSLLETQYF.